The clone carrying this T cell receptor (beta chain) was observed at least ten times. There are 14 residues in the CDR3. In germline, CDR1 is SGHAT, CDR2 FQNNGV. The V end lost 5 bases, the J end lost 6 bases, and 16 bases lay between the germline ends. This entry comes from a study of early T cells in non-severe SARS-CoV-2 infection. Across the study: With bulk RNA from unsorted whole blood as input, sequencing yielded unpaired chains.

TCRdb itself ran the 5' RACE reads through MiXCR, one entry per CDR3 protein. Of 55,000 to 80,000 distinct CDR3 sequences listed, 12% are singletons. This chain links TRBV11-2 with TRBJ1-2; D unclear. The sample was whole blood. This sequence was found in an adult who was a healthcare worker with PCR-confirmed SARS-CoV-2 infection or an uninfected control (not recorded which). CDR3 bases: TGTGCCAGCAGCCACCCCAGGATTAGGGATGGCTACACCTTC. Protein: CASSHPRIRDGYTF.